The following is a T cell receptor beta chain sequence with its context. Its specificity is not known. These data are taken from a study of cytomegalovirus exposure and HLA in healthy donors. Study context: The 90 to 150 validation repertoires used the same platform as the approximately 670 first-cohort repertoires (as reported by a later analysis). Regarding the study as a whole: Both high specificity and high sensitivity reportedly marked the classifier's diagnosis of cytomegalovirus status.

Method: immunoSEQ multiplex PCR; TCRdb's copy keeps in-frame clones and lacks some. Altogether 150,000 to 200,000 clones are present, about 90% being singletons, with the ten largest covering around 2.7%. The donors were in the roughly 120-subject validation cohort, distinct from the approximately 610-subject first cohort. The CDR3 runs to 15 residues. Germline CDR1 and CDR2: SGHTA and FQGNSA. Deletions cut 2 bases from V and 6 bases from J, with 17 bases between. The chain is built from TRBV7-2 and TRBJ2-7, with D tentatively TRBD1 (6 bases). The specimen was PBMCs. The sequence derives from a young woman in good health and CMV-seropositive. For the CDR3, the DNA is TGTGCCAGCAGCTTAATGGCAGGGGCTTCTGGCGAGCAGTACTTC. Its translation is CASSLMAGASGEQYF.